This T cell receptor beta chain was retrieved from a study of blood T cell repertoires in COVID-19. Study summary: Samples representing acute and convalescent COVID-19 were sourced from the United States, Italy and Spain. The analysed material was cDNA or gDNA that came from T cells, B-cell-depleted T cells, or PBMCs.

The table lists this clone with a count of one. The CDR3 loop spans 16 amino acids. V dropped 1 base and J dropped 9; count of bases not matched to a gene: 6. In germline, CDR1 is KGHDR, CDR2 SFDVKD. In the study's own analysis: Nucleated cell counts were estimated from reference gene primer amplification. TCRdb keeps only in-frame clones here, not all; method: immunoSEQ multiplex PCR. The DNA gave D and trimming, while V, J and clone size come from that table. The top ten hold roughly 4% of the sample, which has 400,000 to 550,000 clones, around 88% seen once. This chain uses TRBV24-1 with TRBJ2-1, with 12 nucleotides matching TRBD2. This clonotype was obtained from a woman aged 25 to 39 with acute or convalescent COVID-19. What was sequenced was peripheral blood. The CDR3: CATSDFASGGAGEQFF. The DNA for the CDR3 is TGTGCCACCAGTGATTTCGCTAGCGGGGGGGCAGGTGAGCAGTTCTTC.